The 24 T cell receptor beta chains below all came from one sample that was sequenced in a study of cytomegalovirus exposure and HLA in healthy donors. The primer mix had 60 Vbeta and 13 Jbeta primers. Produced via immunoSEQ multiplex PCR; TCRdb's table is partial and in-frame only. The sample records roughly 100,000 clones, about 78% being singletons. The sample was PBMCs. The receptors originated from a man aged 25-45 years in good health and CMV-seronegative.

The CDR3: CVRSYLLAGEEYEQFF. CDR3 sequence (DNA): TGTGTCAGAAGCTACCTCTTAGCGGGAGAAGAGTATGAGCAGTTCTTC. The chain joins TRBV7-5 to TRBJ2-1; the table's D call, TRBD2, has no DNA check behind it. TRBV7-5 is a pseudogene segment. There are 16 residues in the CDR3.

As DNA, the CDR3 is TGTGCCTGGAGGGGCGCGGGGAATGAGCAGTTCTTC. Translation gives CAWRGAGNEQFF. This chain connects TRBV30 to TRBJ2-1, with TRBD2 as a possible D gene (6 bases). This CDR3 region has 12 residues. Looked up from germline, CDR1 is GTSNPN and CDR2 is SVGIG (reference sequence). V lost 3 bases to trimming and J lost 7 bases, with 10 bases between them.

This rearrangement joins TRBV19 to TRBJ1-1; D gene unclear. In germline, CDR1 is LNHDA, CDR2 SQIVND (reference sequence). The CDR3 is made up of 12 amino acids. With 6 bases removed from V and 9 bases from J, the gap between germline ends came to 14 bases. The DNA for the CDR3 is TGTGCCAGTAGCATTGATATGCAGAAAGCTTTCTTT. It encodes CASSIDMQKAFF.

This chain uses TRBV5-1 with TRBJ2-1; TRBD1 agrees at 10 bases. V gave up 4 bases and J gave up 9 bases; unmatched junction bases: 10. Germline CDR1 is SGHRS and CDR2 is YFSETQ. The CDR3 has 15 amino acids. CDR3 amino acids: CASSVLPGQGIEQFF. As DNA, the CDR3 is TGCGCCAGCAGCGTCCTCCCGGGACAGGGGATTGAGCAGTTCTTC. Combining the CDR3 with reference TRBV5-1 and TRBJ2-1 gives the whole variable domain KAGVTQTPRYLIKTRGQQVTLSCSPISGHRSVSWYQQTPGQGLQFLFEYFSETQRNKGNFPGRFSGRQFSNSRSEMNVSTLELGDSALYLCASSVLPGQGIEQFFGPGTRLTVL.

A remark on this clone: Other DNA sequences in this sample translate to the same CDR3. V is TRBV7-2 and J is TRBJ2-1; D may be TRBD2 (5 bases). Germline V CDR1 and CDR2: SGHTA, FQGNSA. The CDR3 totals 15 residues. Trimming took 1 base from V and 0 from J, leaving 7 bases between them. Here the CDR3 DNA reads TGTGCCAGCAGCTTAGACCGGGGCTCCTACAATGAGCAGTTCTTC. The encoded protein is CASSLDRGSYNEQFF.

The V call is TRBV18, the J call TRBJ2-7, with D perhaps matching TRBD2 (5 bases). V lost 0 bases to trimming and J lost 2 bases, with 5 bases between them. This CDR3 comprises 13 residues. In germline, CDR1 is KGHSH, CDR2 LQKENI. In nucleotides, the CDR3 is TGTGCCAGCTCACCACCCGGGGCCTACGAGCAGTACTTC. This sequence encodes CASSPPGAYEQYF.

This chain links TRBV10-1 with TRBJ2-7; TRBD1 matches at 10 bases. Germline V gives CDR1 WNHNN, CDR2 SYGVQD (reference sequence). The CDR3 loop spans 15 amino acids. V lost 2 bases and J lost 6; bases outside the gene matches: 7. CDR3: CASSEVLGTGAEQYF. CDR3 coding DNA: TGCGCCAGCAGTGAGGTCCTCGGGACAGGGGCCGAGCAGTACTTC.

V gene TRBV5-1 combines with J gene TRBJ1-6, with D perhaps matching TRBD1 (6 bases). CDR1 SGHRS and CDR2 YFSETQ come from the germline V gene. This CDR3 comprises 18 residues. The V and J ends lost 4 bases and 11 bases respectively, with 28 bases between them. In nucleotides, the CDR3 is TGCGCCAGCAGCCTGAGGTCCTCCTACGGGACAAAAAATCCACCCCTCCACTTT. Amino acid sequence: CASSLRSSYGTKNPPLHF.

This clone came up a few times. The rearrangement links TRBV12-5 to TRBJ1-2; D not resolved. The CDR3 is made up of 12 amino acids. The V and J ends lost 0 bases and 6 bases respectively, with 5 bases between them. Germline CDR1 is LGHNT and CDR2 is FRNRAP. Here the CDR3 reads CASGLVRDGYTF. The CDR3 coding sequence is TGTGCTAGTGGTTTGGTACGGGATGGCTACACCTTC.

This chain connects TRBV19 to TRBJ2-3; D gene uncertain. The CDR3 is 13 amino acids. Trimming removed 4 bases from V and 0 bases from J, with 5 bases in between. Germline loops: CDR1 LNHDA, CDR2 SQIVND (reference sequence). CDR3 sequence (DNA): TGTGCCAGTAGTACGACTAGCACAGATACGCAGTATTTT. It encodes CASSTTSTDTQYF.

The CDR3 DNA reads as TGTGCCAGCAGTCCCATACTCCAGGGTAATGAGCAGTTCTTC. It is translated as CASSPILQGNEQFF. V is TRBV27 and J is TRBJ2-1; perhaps TRBD1 as D (5 bases). V was shortened by 5 bases and J by 7 bases, with 15 bases between the two germline ends. The CDR3 length is 14 residues. Germline V gene sequence: CDR1 MNHEY, CDR2 SMNVEV (reference sequence).

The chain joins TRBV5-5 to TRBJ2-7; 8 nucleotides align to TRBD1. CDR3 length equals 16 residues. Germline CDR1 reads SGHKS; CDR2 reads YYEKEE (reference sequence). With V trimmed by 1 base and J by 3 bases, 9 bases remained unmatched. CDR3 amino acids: CASSLLGAGGLYEQYF. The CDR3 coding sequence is TGTGCCAGCAGCTTGTTGGGGGCAGGGGGCCTCTACGAGCAGTACTTC.

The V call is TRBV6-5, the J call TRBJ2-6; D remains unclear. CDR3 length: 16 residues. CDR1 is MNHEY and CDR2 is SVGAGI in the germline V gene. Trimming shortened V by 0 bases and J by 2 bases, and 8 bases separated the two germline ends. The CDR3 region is CASSYSAGTGANVLTF. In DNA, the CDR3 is TGTGCCAGCAGTTACTCGGCAGGTACTGGGGCCAACGTCCTGACTTTC.

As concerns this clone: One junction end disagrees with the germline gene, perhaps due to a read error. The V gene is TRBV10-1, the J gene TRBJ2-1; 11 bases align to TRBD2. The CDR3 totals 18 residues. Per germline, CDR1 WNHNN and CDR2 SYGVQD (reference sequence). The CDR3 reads CASSESVSGRALHNKQFF. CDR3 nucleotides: TGCGCCAGCAGTGAGTCCGTTAGCGGGAGGGCCTTACACAATAAGCAGTTCTTC.

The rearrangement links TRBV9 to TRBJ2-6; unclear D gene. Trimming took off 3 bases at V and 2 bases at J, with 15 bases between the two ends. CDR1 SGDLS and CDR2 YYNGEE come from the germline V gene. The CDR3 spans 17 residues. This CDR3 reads CASSAHLYRAGANVLTF. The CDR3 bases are TGTGCCAGCAGCGCCCACCTTTACAGAGCTGGGGCCAACGTCCTGACTTTC. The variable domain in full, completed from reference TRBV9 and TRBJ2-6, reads DSGVTQTPKHLITATGQRVTLRCSPRSGDLSVYWYQQSLDQGLQFLIQYYNGEERAKGNILERFSAQQFPDLHSELNLSSLELGDSALYFCASSAHLYRAGANVLTFGAGSRLTVL.

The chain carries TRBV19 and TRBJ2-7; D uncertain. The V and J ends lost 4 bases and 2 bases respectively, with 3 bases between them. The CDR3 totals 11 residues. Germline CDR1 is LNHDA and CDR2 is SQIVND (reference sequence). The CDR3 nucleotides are TGTGCCAGTAGTAATACCTACGAGCAGTACTTC. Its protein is CASSNTYEQYF.

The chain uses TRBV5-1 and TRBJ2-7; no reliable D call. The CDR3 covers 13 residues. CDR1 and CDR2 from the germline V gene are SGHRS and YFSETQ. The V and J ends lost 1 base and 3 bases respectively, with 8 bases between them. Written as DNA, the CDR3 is TGCGCCAGCAGCTTGACGGGTCACTACGAGCAGTACTTC. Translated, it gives CASSLTGHYEQYF.

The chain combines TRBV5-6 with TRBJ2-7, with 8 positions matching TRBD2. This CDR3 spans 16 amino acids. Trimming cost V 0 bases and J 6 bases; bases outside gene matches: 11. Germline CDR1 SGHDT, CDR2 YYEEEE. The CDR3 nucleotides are TGTGCCAGCAGCTTGGCCGGAACGGGAGGGCGGGCCGAGCAGTACTTC. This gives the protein CASSLAGTGGRAEQYF.

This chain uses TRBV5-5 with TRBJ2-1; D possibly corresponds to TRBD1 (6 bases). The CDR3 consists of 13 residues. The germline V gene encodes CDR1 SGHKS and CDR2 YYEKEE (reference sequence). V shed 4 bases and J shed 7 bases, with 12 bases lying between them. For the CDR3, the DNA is TGTGCCAGCAGCGTATCCGGGACAAATGAGCAGTTCTTC. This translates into CASSVSGTNEQFF.

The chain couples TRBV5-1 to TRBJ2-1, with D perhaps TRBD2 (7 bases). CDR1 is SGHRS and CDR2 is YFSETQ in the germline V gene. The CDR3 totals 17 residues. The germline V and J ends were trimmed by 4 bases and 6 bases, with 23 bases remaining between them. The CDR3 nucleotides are TGCGCCAGCAGCACCCGGGGGGCGGGAGTTTCTTCCAATGAGCAGTTCTTC. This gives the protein CASSTRGAGVSSNEQFF.

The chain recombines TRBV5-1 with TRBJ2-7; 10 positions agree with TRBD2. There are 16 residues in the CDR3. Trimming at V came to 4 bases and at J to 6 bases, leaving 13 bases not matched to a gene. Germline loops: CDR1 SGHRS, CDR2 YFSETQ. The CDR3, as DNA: TGCGCCAGCAGCCTACAGGGCCCTAGCGGGGGCTCCGAGCAGTACTTC. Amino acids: CASSLQGPSGGSEQYF.

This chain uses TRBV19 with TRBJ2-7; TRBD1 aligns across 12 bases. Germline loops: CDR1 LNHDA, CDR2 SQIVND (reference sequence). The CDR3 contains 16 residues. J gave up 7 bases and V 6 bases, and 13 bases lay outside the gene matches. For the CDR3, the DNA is TGTGCCAGTAGCCCCGTTCCGGGACAGGGGGCAGGAGAGCAGTACTTC. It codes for CASSPVPGQGAGEQYF.

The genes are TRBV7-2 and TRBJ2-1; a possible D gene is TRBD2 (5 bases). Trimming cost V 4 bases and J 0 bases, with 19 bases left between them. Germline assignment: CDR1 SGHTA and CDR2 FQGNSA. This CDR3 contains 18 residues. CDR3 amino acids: CASSSSPLAGSSYNEQFF. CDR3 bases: TGTGCCAGCAGCTCTTCCCCCCTAGCTGGGAGCTCCTACAATGAGCAGTTCTTC. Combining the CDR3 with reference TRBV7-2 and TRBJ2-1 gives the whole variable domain GAGVSQSPSNKVTEKGKDVELRCDPISGHTALYWYRQSLGQGLEFLIYFQGNSAPDKSGLPSDRFSAERTGGSVSTLTIQRTQQEDSAVYLCASSSSPLAGSSYNEQFFGPGTRLTVL.

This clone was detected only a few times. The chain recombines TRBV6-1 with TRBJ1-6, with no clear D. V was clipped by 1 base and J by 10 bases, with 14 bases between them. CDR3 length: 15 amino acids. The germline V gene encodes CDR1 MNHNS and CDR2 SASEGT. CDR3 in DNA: TGTGCCAGCAGTGAAGTGGAGGCTATCAAGTCACCCCTCCACTTT. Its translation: CASSEVEAIKSPLHF.